This record looks at one T cell receptor (beta chain) sequence and its context. Adults between roughly 18 and 90 years of age took part from about two dozen US areas. These data originate in a study of blood T cell repertoires in COVID-19. Study-level background: The study drew acute and convalescent COVID-19 samples from the United States, Italy and Spain. The analysed material was cDNA or gDNA that came from T cells, B-cell-depleted T cells, or PBMCs.

The V gene lost 4 bases and the J gene lost 2 bases, with 10 bases spanning the gap. The CDR3 contains 14 residues. CDR1 and CDR2 (germline): MRHNA, SNTAGT. The assay was immunoSEQ multiplex PCR, and TCRdb's table has in-frame clones only and misses some. The profile covers more than 300,000 clones, with roughly 91% appearing a single time and roughly a tenth taken by the ten largest. Specimen: PBMCs or T cells enriched from blood (not recorded which). This TCR was sampled from a woman aged 25 to 39 who had recovered from COVID-19. The chain recombines TRBV6-4 with TRBJ2-3; D is perhaps TRBD2 (5 bases). The CDR3 DNA follows: TGTGCCAGCAGTGTCGGGGTTATCACAGATACGCAGTATTTT. This translates into CASSVGVITDTQYF.